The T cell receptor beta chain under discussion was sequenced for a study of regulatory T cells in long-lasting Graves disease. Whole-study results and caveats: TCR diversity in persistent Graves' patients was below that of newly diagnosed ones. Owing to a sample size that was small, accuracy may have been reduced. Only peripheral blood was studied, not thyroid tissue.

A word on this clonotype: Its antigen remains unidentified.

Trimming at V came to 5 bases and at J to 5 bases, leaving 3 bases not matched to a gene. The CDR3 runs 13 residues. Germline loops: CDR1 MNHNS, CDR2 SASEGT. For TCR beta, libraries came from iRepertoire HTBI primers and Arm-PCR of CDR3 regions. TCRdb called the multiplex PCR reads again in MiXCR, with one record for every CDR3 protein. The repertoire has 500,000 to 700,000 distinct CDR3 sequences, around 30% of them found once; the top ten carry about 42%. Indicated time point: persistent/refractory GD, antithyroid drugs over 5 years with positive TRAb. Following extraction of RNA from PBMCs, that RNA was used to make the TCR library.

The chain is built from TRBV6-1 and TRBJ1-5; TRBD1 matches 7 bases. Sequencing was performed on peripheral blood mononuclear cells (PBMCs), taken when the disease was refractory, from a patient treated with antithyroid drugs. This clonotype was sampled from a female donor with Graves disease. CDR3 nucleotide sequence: TGTGCCAGCAGTCGGGACAGATATCAGCCCCAGCATTTT. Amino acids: CASSRDRYQPQHF.